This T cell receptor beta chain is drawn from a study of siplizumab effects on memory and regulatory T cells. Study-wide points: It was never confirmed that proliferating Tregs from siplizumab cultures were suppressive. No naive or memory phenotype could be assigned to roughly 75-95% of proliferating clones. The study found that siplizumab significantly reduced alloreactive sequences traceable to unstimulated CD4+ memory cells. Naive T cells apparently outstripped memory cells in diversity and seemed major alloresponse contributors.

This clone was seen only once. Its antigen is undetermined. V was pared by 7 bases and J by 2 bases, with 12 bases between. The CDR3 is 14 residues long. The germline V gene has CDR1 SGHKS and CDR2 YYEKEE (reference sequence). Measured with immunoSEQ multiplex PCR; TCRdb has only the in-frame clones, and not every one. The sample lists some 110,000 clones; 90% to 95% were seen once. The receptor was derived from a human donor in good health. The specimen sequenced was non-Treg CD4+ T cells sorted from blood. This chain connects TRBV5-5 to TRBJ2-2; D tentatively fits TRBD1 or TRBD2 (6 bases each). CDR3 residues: CASRGTPNTGELFF. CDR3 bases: TGTGCCAGCCGGGGGACACCTAACACCGGGGAGCTGTTTTTT.